Below are 13 T cell receptor beta chains sequenced from a single sample in a study of T cell responses to AZD1222 COVID-19 vaccine. Repertoires were generated with immunoSEQ multiplex PCR, while TCRdb's copy carries only in-frame clones and drops some. In the table there are some 81,000 clones, more than 70% of which are singletons. The sample consisted of peripheral blood, taken 28 days after the second AZD1222 dose. These receptors all stem from an adult who received the AZD1222 COVID-19 vaccine.

V is TRBV30 and J is TRBJ1-3; unclear D gene. The germline CDR1 and CDR2 sequences are GTSNPN and SVGIG (reference sequence). V lost 0 bases and J 0 bases, leaving 9 bases between the germline ends. This CDR3 has 15 amino acids. The CDR3, as DNA: TGTGCCTGGAGTGTCGACTTTTCCTCTGGAAACACCATATATTTT. This sequence encodes CAWSVDFSSGNTIYF.

CDR3 in DNA: TGTGCCATCAGTGCAGATGGGGCCTCTGGAAACACCATATATTTT. Its protein product is CAISADGASGNTIYF. The chain has TRBV10-3 and TRBJ1-3, with D possibly TRBD1 on 5 matching bases. Germline CDR1 ENHRY, CDR2 SYGVKD. The CDR3 is made up of 15 amino acids. The V and J ends lost 4 bases and 0 bases respectively, with 10 bases between them.

The chain links TRBV7-6 to TRBJ2-3; D is perhaps TRBD1 or TRBD2 (5 bases each). The V gene lost 5 bases and the J gene lost 6 bases, with 18 bases spanning the gap. Germline CDR1 is SGHVS and CDR2 is FNYEAQ. This CDR3 is 15 amino acids long. CDR3 loop: CASSPGAFPPDTQYF. The CDR3 DNA sequence: TGTGCCAGCAGCCCCGGGGCCTTCCCCCCCGATACGCAGTATTTT.

V and J are TRBV30 and TRBJ2-7; maybe TRBD1 (6 bases). V was pared by 7 bases and J by 0 bases, with 10 bases between. This CDR3 is built from 12 residues. Per the germline V gene, CDR1 is GTSNPN and CDR2 is SVGIG (reference sequence). This CDR3 is CAFRGPSYEQYF. CDR3 in DNA: TGTGCCTTCAGGGGCCCCTCCTACGAGCAGTACTTC.

The V and J genes are TRBV30 and TRBJ2-1; weak D call: TRBD2 (6 bases). In germline, CDR1 is GTSNPN, CDR2 SVGIG (reference sequence). The V gene lost 3 bases and the J gene lost 1 base, with 7 bases spanning the gap. CDR3 length equals 13 residues. CDR3 sequence (DNA): TGTGCCTGGAGCCGGGGGTCCTACAATGAGCAGTTCTTC. This gives the protein CAWSRGSYNEQFF.

This chain joins TRBV6-5 and TRBJ1-2, with 9 nucleotides matching TRBD1. There are 14 residues in the CDR3. Trimming cost V 6 bases and J 3 bases; bases outside gene matches: 5. Germline CDR1 and CDR2: MNHEY and SVGAGI. CDR3 bases: TGTGCCAGCAGAAGGACAGGGGAAGACTATGGCTACACCTTC. Translating it yields CASRRTGEDYGYTF.

V is TRBV5-6 and J is TRBJ2-6; D is perhaps TRBD2 (5 bases). The germline V and J ends were trimmed by 4 bases and 4 bases, with 12 bases remaining between them. The CDR3 has 15 amino acids. Germline V gene lookup returns CDR1 SGHDT and CDR2 YYEEEE. The CDR3 sequence: CASSAAGWGANVLTF. For the CDR3, the DNA is TGTGCCAGCAGCGCCGCGGGCTGGGGGGCCAACGTCCTGACTTTC.

The chain uses TRBV30 and TRBJ1-2; 9 nucleotides align to TRBD1. The CDR3 extends over 14 amino acids. With 3 bases clipped from V and 4 bases from J, the junction kept 6 bases outside the gene matches. Germline CDR1 GTSNPN, CDR2 SVGIG (reference sequence). The CDR3 is CAWRYTGGVYGYTF. In DNA, the CDR3 is TGTGCCTGGAGGTACACAGGGGGCGTCTATGGCTACACCTTC.

The V gene is TRBV7-6, the J gene TRBJ1-5; perhaps TRBD1 as D (6 bases). V gave up 1 base and J gave up 4 bases, with 11 bases separating them. Germline CDR1 SGHVS, CDR2 FNYEAQ. The length of the CDR3 is 15 residues. CDR3 coding DNA: TGTGCCAGCAGCTTAGACGGGGGCTTGAATCAGCCCCAGCATTTT. Its translation is CASSLDGGLNQPQHF.

The chain combines TRBV2 with TRBJ2-2, with 10 bases that match TRBD1. V shed 6 bases, J shed 6 bases, and the junction held 7 bases outside the gene matches. This CDR3 contains 15 residues. Germline CDR1 reads SNHLY; CDR2 reads FYNNEI. CDR3 sequence reads: CASRPGTGEAGELFF. In DNA form, the CDR3 reads TGTGCCAGCAGACCCGGGACAGGGGAAGCCGGGGAGCTGTTTTTT.

The chain uses TRBV30 and TRBJ1-1; no clear D gene. From germline, CDR1 is GTSNPN and CDR2 SVGIG (reference sequence). The CDR3 has 12 residues. V was cut by 3 bases and J by 1 base, with 6 bases left in between. The CDR3 here is CAWRVSNTEAFF. The CDR3 DNA follows: TGTGCCTGGAGGGTCTCGAACACTGAAGCTTTCTTT. The full variable domain, its missing parts supplied by reference TRBV30 and TRBJ1-1, is SQTIHQWPATLVQPVGSPLSLECTVEGTSNPNLYWYRQAAGRGLQLLFYSVGIGQISSEVPQNLSASRPQDRQFILSSKKLLLSDSGFYLCAWRVSNTEAFFGQGTRLTVV.

This chain joins TRBV10-3 and TRBJ2-1, with 8 bases identical to TRBD1. This CDR3 contains 15 residues. Germline CDR1 is ENHRY and CDR2 is SYGVKD. Unmatched junction bases numbered 9, after V lost 5 bases and J lost 6 bases. CDR3 in DNA: TGTGCCATCAGTTCAGAGGGGACAGGTTCCAATGAGCAGTTCTTC. Its translation: CAISSEGTGSNEQFF.

The chain uses TRBV5-1 and TRBJ1-4, with D possibly TRBD1 on 6 matching bases. This CDR3 has 17 amino acids. Germline loops: CDR1 SGHRS, CDR2 YFSETQ. Trimming removed 4 bases from V and 7 bases from J, with 23 bases in between. CDR3 sequence: CASSPGAGKGQAEKLFF. CDR3 nucleotides: TGCGCCAGCAGCCCCGGCGCCGGGAAGGGACAAGCTGAAAAACTGTTTTTT.